This T cell receptor beta chain was sequenced during a study of blood T cells in healthy people across ages (dated by TCRdb to the mid-2010s). Turning to the overall study: In model experiments, template switching captured roughly one uniquely barcoded TCR beta cDNA molecule for every two T cells. To avoid experimental bias, donors of different ages were randomly spread across the sequencing lanes. The donors were divided into four age groups: young (average approximately 15 years), middle-aged (approximately 39), aged (about 61) and long-lived (around 87). Two additional independent replicas of 1 million unique cDNA reads from the same blood draw were analyzed for two donors (one aged 18 to 30 and one aged 80 or older). Using deep sequencing normalized with unique cDNA molecular identifiers, the study measured how TCR beta repertoire diversity changes with age.

Note on this clonotype: This clone's antigen is unknown. No base quality values were provided; no much bigger clone lies one nucleotide off.

Library preparation used 5' RACE. The reads were generated on an Illumina HiSeq 2500. The second PCR ran for roughly 7 to 11 cycles and used a J-beta primer mix along with a sample-barcoded 5' primer. Each TCR beta cDNA molecule received a unique molecular identifier from a template-switch 5' adaptor carrying 12 random nucleotides. At least 2.5 million CDR3-containing paired-end reads were obtained from each sample. The Mint cDNA synthesis kit, primed by a TRBC-specific oligonucleotide, was used to synthesize first-strand cDNA from all RNA. After uracil-DNA glycosylase treatment, a first 18-cycle PCR used universal primers M1SS and BC2_uni_R on all cDNA. Under the source paper's analysis protocol: Normalization of each sample was performed by random selection of 1 million high-quality reads, each carrying a distinct molecular identifier. Reads with shared molecular identifiers were discarded instead of being binned into consensus sequences. MiTCR, run with a Q25 quality threshold and the strictest error-elimination algorithm, handled CDR3 identification, clonotype clustering and error correction. A nonparametric unseen species model with Euler transformation was used to estimate a lower bound on total TCR beta diversity. In-frame beta chains were kept once TCRdb had trimmed the public reads at Q25 with fastp and called clones with MiXCR. Rows are unified per CDR3 protein, each entry keeping the most common DNA and genes. For this entry, the V and J calls and clone size follow TCRdb and not the study's own pipeline. The sample table lists 1 million to 1.2 million distinct CDR3 sequences, under 40% of them with a count of one. The top ten constitute around 13% of the sample.

From a lookup of the germline V gene, CDR1 and CDR2 are MNHEY and SVGEGT. V was cut back by 2 bases and J by 0 bases, leaving a gap of 13 bases between them. Reading from cysteine to phenylalanine, the CDR3 counts 16 amino acids. The DNA shown is the 48-base CDR3, in frame from base 1. Study-wide conclusions, independent of this receptor: Observed TCR beta diversity per million T cells fell roughly linearly with age, and a significant reduction was already apparent by age approximately 41. Donor CMV infection status was unknown, potentially confounding age-related changes in expanded clonotypes. The long-lived group showed more naive CD4+ T cells, fewer expanded clones and increased TCR diversity than the aged group, suggesting age selection. Total diversity estimates from one million sequenced T cells were considered lower bounds and underestimates. The percentage of naive T cells measured by flow cytometry correlated strongly with observed TCR beta diversity. Since profiling was done on bulk unsorted PBMCs, naive and antigen-experienced compartments could not be conclusively compared.

Donors were around 37 systemically healthy Caucasian individuals from Russia aged about 6 to 100 years. Each donor gave roughly 9.5 milliliters of peripheral blood, collected into EDTA-treated Vacutainer tubes. Ficoll-Paque density-gradient centrifugation was used to isolate PBMCs, with at least 7 million per sample. Trizol reagent was used to extract total RNA from PBMCs, with at least 5.5 micrograms per sample. The percentages of naive CD45RAhigh/CD27high T cells were determined by flow cytometry on a PBMC aliquot from every donor. Sequencing was carried out using blood. The V and J segments used are TRBV6-2 or TRBV6-3 and TRBJ1-2; D gene: possibly TRBD1, on 6 matching bases. This TCR came from a man aged 18-30 years in good health. The CDR3 reads CASSYLRDISNYGYTF. DNA sequence: TGTGCCAGCAGTTACCTCCGGGACATCTCTAACTATGGCTACACCTTC.